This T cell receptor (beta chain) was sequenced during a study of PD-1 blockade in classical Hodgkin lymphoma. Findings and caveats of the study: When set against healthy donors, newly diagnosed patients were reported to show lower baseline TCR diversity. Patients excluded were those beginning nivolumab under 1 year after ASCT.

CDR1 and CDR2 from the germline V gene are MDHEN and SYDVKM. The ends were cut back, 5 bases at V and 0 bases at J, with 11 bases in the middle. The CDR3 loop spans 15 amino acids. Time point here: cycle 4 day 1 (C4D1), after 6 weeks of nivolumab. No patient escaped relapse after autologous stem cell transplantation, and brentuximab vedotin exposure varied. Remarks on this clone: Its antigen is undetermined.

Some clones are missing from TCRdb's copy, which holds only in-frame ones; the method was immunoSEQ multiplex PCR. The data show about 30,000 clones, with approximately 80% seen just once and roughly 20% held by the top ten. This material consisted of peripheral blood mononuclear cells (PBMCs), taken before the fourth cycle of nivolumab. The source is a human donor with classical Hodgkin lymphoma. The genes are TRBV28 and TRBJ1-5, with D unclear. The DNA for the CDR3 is TGTGCCAGCAGTCGGCCCGGGTTTAGCAATCAGCCCCAGCATTTT. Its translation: CASSRPGFSNQPQHF.